The 19 T cell receptor beta chains below were found in one sample sequenced in a study of shared clonotypes between healthy human individuals. Produced via immunoSEQ multiplex PCR; TCRdb's table is partial and in-frame only. The table includes 2.3 million or so clones, 93% detected once. The sequenced sample consisted of naive CD4+ T cells from PBMCs. Sample subset: CD45RA+ positively selected. The receptors stem from a man aged 18 to 30 in good health. Some clones in this sample may be carry-over from other donors' samples.

To note about this clone: Other nucleotide sequences from this sample produce the same CDR3. The V gene is TRBV5-1, the J gene TRBJ1-1; D remains ambiguous. Per the germline V gene, CDR1 is SGHRS and CDR2 is YFSETQ. The CDR3 loop spans 14 amino acids. The germline V and J ends were trimmed by 0 bases and 1 base, with 7 bases remaining between them. Here the CDR3 reads CASSLGVSNTEAFF. CDR3 in DNA: TGCGCCAGCAGCTTGGGGGTATCGAACACTGAAGCTTTCTTT. Filled out from reference TRBV5-1 and TRBJ1-1, the complete variable domain reads KAGVTQTPRYLIKTRGQQVTLSCSPISGHRSVSWYQQTPGQGLQFLFEYFSETQRNKGNFPGRFSGRQFSNSRSEMNVSTLELGDSALYLCASSLGVSNTEAFFGQGTRLTVV.

The chain is built from TRBV5-1 and TRBJ1-3; 9 nucleotides agree with TRBD1. J gave up 0 bases and V 4 bases, and 5 bases lay outside the gene matches. Germline V lookup: CDR1 SGHRS, CDR2 YFSETQ. The CDR3 length is 16 residues. This CDR3 is CASSITGGSSGNTIYF. In DNA, the CDR3 is TGCGCCAGCAGCATAACAGGGGGCTCCTCTGGAAACACCATATATTTT.

The chain recombines TRBV28 with TRBJ1-1; no reliable D call. The CDR3 contains 11 residues. In germline, CDR1 is MDHEN, CDR2 SYDVKM. Trimming left V 10 bases short and J 8 bases short, with 14 bases between. The chain's CDR3 is CATRGGFEAFF. The CDR3 DNA reads TGTGCCACCCGGGGAGGTTTCGAAGCTTTCTTT.

The chain recombines TRBV29-1 with TRBJ2-4, with unresolved D. Trimming left V 2 bases short and J 3 bases short, with 11 bases between. CDR1 SQVTM and CDR2 ANQGSEA come from the germline V gene. The CDR3 contains 14 residues. The CDR3 DNA follows: TGCAGCGTTGAAAAAGGGTTTGGCAAAAACATTCAGTACTTC. Its translation is CSVEKGFGKNIQYF.

The J gene is TRBJ1-3, the V gene TRBV6-5; D call uncertain. Germline-derived CDR1 and CDR2 are MNHEY and SVGAGI. This CDR3 has 14 amino acids. V gave up 6 bases and J gave up 0 bases, with 9 bases separating them. CDR3 loop: CASRVDFSGNTIYF. For the CDR3, the DNA is TGTGCCAGCAGAGTGGACTTCTCTGGAAACACCATATATTTT.

The rearrangement uses TRBV11-2 and TRBJ2-2; TRBD1 might be the D (6 bases). CDR1 is SGHAT, CDR2 FQNNGV, per germline. The CDR3 extends over 14 amino acids. Trimming cost V 5 bases and J 16 bases, with 23 bases left between them. In DNA form, the CDR3 reads TGTGCCAGCAGCCCCCTCGGCCAGGGGCTTTTGCCGTTTTTT. Translation: CASSPLGQGLLPFF.

The V and J genes are TRBV6-5 and TRBJ1-5, with D unresolved. V dropped 6 bases and J dropped 5 bases, with 11 bases sitting between them. CDR3 length: 13 residues. CDR1 is MNHEY and CDR2 is SVGAGI in the germline V gene. The CDR3 sequence: CASSQDKYQPQHF. As DNA, the CDR3 is TGTGCCAGCAGCCAAGACAAGTATCAGCCCCAGCATTTT.

This chain's CDR3 is CASTSDRVASGANVLTF. The CDR3 nucleotides are TGCGCCAGCACATCCGACAGAGTCGCCTCTGGGGCCAACGTCCTGACTTTC. This chain uses TRBV4-1 with TRBJ2-6; a possible D gene is TRBD1 (5 bases). Germline CDR1 reads MGHRA; CDR2 reads YSYEKL. This CDR3 is 17 amino acids long. Trimming shortened V by 7 bases and J by 0 bases, and 16 bases separated the two germline ends.

In this sample, this clone turned up once. The V call is TRBV2, the J call TRBJ1-2, with 11 nucleotides matching TRBD1. There are 15 residues in the CDR3. The V gene end was trimmed by 7 bases and the J gene end by 4 bases; junction bases not matched to a gene: 8. Germline V gene lookup returns CDR1 SNHLY and CDR2 FYNNEI. The CDR3 DNA sequence: TGTGCCAGCACAGGACAGGGGGCTTCGGGCTATGGCTACACCTTC. Translated, it gives CASTGQGASGYGYTF.

This clone was seen once. J is TRBJ2-7 and V is TRBV28; the D is unclear. V was clipped by 6 bases and J by 3 bases, with 12 bases between them. Germline V gene lookup returns CDR1 MDHEN and CDR2 SYDVKM. The CDR3 extends over 13 amino acids. CDR3 nucleotide sequence: TGTGCCAGCAGGGGCGGCAGCTTCTACGAGCAGTACTTC. As protein: CASRGGSFYEQYF. Full variable domain (outside the CDR3, taken from reference TRBV28 and TRBJ2-7): DVKVTQSSRYLVKRTGEKVFLECVQDMDHENMFWYRQDPGLGLRLIYFSYDVKMKEKGDIPEGYSVSREKKERFSLILESASTNQTSMYLCASRGGSFYEQYFGPGTRLTVT.

The chain employs TRBV5-1 and TRBJ2-5; 8 bases fit TRBD1. Germline CDR1 reads SGHRS; CDR2 reads YFSETQ. This CDR3 is built from 15 residues. V dropped 4 bases and J dropped 2; count of bases not matched to a gene: 7. This chain's CDR3 is CASSPFGTGQETQYF. CDR3 nucleotide sequence: TGCGCCAGCAGCCCGTTCGGGACAGGTCAAGAGACCCAGTACTTC.

A remark on this clone: Within the sample, other DNA sequences also encode this same CDR3. CDR3 nucleotides: TGTGCCAGCAGTTTGAGGACATTGAACACCGGGGAGCTGTTTTTT. This encodes CASSLRTLNTGELFF. This chain uses TRBV28 with TRBJ2-2; tentatively, D is TRBD1 (5 bases). The CDR3 sequence is 15 residues long. V was trimmed by 3 bases and J by 1 base, leaving 9 bases between them. Germline V lookup: CDR1 MDHEN, CDR2 SYDVKM.

Turning to this clone: The sample holds other DNA sequences that translate to the same CDR3. The genes are TRBV6-6 and TRBJ1-3; D unclear. CDR1 is MNHNY, CDR2 SVGAGI, per germline (reference sequence). The CDR3 is 14 amino acids. The V end was cut by 0 bases, the J end by 0 bases, with 3 bases between. The CDR3 coding sequence is TGTGCCAGCAGTTACTCTGGCTCTGGAAACACCATATATTTT. This sequence encodes CASSYSGSGNTIYF.

In the case of this clone: This sample also contains other DNA sequences that code for the same CDR3. The chain couples TRBV28 to TRBJ2-1, with D tentatively TRBD2 (7 bases). Trimming shortened V by 7 bases and J by 1 base, and 11 bases separated the two germline ends. The CDR3 length is 14 residues. Germline-derived CDR1 and CDR2 are MDHEN and SYDVKM. CDR3 in amino acids: CASKGGGSYNEQFF. The CDR3 bases are TGTGCCAGCAAGGGGGGGGGATCCTACAATGAGCAGTTCTTC.

The V gene is TRBV5-5, the J gene TRBJ2-7; a possible D gene is TRBD1 (5 bases). V was trimmed by 2 bases and J by 0 bases, leaving 9 bases between them. CDR1 and CDR2 (germline): SGHKS, YYEKEE (reference sequence). The CDR3 has 14 residues. Here the CDR3 reads CASSFRQNSYEQYF. CDR3 nucleotides: TGTGCCAGCAGCTTTCGACAGAACTCCTACGAGCAGTACTTC.

About this clone itself: Within the sample, other DNA sequences also encode this same CDR3. V is TRBV9 and J is TRBJ2-1; 7 positions match TRBD2. The J segment lost 0 bases and the V segment lost 4 bases, leaving 7 bases of the junction unmatched. CDR1 and CDR2 from the germline V gene are SGDLS and YYNGEE. The CDR3 loop spans 16 amino acids. In nucleotides, the CDR3 is TGTGCCAGCAGCCCTAGGGGCGGGAGCTCCTACAATGAGCAGTTCTTC. This translates into CASSPRGGSSYNEQFF.

The chain combines TRBV4-1 with TRBJ2-1; 9 positions match TRBD2. With V trimmed by 0 bases and J by 4 bases, 4 bases remained unmatched. The CDR3 has 16 amino acids. Germline CDR1 and CDR2: MGHRA and YSYEKL. The CDR3 DNA reads TGCGCCAGCAGCCAAGATGGACTAGCGTATTACAATGAGCAGTTCTTC. Translating it yields CASSQDGLAYYNEQFF.

This clone was seen just once. J is TRBJ2-7 and V is TRBV7-9; a possible D gene is TRBD2 (7 bases). V lost 7 bases and J lost 0, with 19 bases in between. Germline-derived CDR1 and CDR2 are SEHNR and FQNEAQ (reference sequence). The CDR3 loop spans 16 amino acids. The CDR3 reads CASTKPRGAGSYEQYF. Here the CDR3 DNA reads TGTGCCAGCACCAAACCCCGGGGGGCAGGCTCCTACGAGCAGTACTTC.

J is TRBJ2-1 and V is TRBV14, with 12 bases fitting TRBD2. V lost 4 bases to trimming and J lost 5 bases; unmatched junction nucleotides: 6. The CDR3 spans 16 residues. Germline V gene sequence: CDR1 SGHDN, CDR2 FVKESK. In DNA form, the CDR3 reads TGTGCCAGCAGCCTTAGGCTAGCGGGAGGGAACAATGAGCAGTTCTTC. This translates into CASSLRLAGGNNEQFF.